Below, one T cell receptor beta chain is given with its context. This CDR3 contains 13 residues. Germline lookup yields CDR1 SQVTM and CDR2 ANQGSEA. Trimming removed 6 bases from V and 3 bases from J, with 14 bases in between. This entry is derived from a study of blood T cell repertoires in COVID-19. Libraries were prepared by immunoSEQ multiplex PCR; TCRdb keeps only in-frame clonotypes and omits some of them. The sample lists over 150,000 clones, approximately 84% occurring once. This receptor was taken from a woman in her 30s who had recovered from COVID-19. The chain links TRBV29-1 to TRBJ2-5; D gene ambiguous. The material sequenced was PBMCs or T cells enriched from blood (not recorded which). CDR3 sequence (DNA): TGCAGCGTCCTGCCCTCCCCTAAAGAGACCCAGTACTTC. Its protein is CSVLPSPKETQYF.